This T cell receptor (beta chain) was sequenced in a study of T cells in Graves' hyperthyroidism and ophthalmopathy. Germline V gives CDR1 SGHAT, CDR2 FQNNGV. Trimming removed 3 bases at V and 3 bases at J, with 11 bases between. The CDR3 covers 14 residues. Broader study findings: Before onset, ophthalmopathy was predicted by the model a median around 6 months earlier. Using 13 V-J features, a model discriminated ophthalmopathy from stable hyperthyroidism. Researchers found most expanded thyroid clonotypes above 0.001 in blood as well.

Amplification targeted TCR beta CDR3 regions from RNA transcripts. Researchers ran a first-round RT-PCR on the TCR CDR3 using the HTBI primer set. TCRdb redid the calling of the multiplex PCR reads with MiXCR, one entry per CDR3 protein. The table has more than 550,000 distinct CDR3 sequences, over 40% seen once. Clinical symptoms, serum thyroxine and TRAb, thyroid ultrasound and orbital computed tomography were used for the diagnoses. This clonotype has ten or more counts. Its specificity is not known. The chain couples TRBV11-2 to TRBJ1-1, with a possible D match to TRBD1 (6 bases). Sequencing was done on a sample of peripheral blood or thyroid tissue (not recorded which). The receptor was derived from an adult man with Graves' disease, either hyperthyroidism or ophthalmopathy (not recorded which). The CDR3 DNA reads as TGTGCCAGCAGCTTGTACAGGGAGGACACTGAAGCTTTCTTT. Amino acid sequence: CASSLYREDTEAFF.